A selection of T cell receptor beta chains follows, all from one sample in a study of CD8+ T cells in alopecia areata. Generated by immunoSEQ multiplex PCR, the TCRdb table keeps only in-frame clones and is missing some. The sample holds 200,000 to 250,000 clones; about three fifths are singletons and the top ten take approximately 1.4%. The sequenced sample was CD4+ T cells sorted from blood, obtained at week 4, from a patient treated with tofacitinib. The receptors originated from a human donor with alopecia areata. The CDR3 runs from the conserved cysteine through the conserved F or W. A D gene is named only where the DNA matches it firmly. Some rows have no size entry. The others give once, few or many, or a class for an expanded clone.

j_gene | d_gene | v_gene | abundance | CDR3nt | CDR3aa
TRBJ1-5 | TRBD1 | TRBV6-1 | - | TGTGCCAGCAGTCAAGACAGGGGGCGACAGCCCCAGCATTTT | CASSQDRGRQPQHF
TRBJ1-2 | - | TRBV9 | - | TGTGCCAGCAGCGTAGCGGGAGAGACTAACTATGGCTACACCTTC | CASSVAGETNYGYTF
TRBJ1-2 | TRBD1 | TRBV2 | - | TGTGCCAGCAGCTTGGGACAGGGGTTGGATGGCTACACCTTC | CASSLGQGLDGYTF
TRBJ2-5 | - | TRBV30 | few | TGTGCCTGGAGCCCAGGGAAAGAGACCCAGTACTTC | CAWSPGKETQYF
TRBJ2-7 | - | TRBV29-1 | many | TGCAGCGTTGTAACGGGGGGCCCCTACGAGCAGTACTTC | CSVVTGGPYEQYF
TRBJ1-1 | - | TRBV30 | - | TGTGCCTGGGCAGGTGGAGAAGCTTTCTTT | CAWAGGEAFF
TRBJ2-5 | TRBD1 | TRBV29-1 | few | TGCAGCGTTTTACCCAGGGGGTACCAAGAGACCCAGTACTTC | CSVLPRGYQETQYF
TRBJ1-3 | - | TRBV5-1 | - | TGCGCCAGCAGCCCGACAAGTTCTGGAAACACCATATATTTT | CASSPTSSGNTIYF
TRBJ1-2 | TRBD1 | TRBV5-4 | - | TGTGCCAGCAGCGGGACAGGGGTAAGCGGCTACACCTTC | CASSGTGVSGYTF
TRBJ2-7 | TRBD1 | TRBV7-7 | - | TGTGCCAGCAGCTTAGCTCTACCGGGACAGGGTTCCGAGCAGTACTTC | CASSLALPGQGSEQYF
TRBJ1-1 | - | TRBV10-3 | - | TGTGCCATCAGTGAGCGGACGGGGGGCACTGAAGCTTTCTTT | CAISERTGGTEAFF
TRBJ1-1 | - | TRBV7-2 | - | TGTGCCAGCAGCCAAGAAGGTCGTGGGGTAGCTTTCTTT | CASSQEGRGVAFF
TRBJ2-1 | - | TRBV7-2 | few | TGTGCCAGCAGCTTACCGTCGAAAGCTGAGCAGTTCTTC | CASSLPSKAEQFF
TRBJ2-2 | TRBD1 | TRBV5-1 | - | TGCGCCAGCAAGGACAGGGGGAACACCGGGGAGCTGTTTTTT | CASKDRGNTGELFF
TRBJ2-2 | - | TRBV7-2 | - | TGTGCCAGCAGCTTACACAGGGTTGGGGAGCTGTTTTTT | CASSLHRVGELFF
TRBJ2-3 | - | TRBV4-3 | - | TGCGCCAGCAGCCAAGATCAAACTTCACTTGGGTTTAGCACAGATACGCAGTATTTT | CASSQDQTSLGFSTDTQYF
TRBJ1-1 | TRBD1 | TRBV5-1 | - | TGCGCCAGCAGCCAATACGACAGGGATCTACCTGAAGCTTTCTTT | CASSQYDRDLPEAFF
TRBJ2-1 | - | TRBV5-1 | - | TGCGCCAGCAGCTTGGACCAAAATGAGCAGTTCTTC | CASSLDQNEQFF
TRBJ1-6 | - | TRBV23-1 | - | TGCGCCAGCAGTCGGTCCGGGCCCTTTAATTCACCCCTCCACTTT | CASSRSGPFNSPLHF
TRBJ1-1 | - | TRBV5-1 | few | TGCGCCAGCAGCTTGTTTGGGGGAAACACTGAAGCTTTCTTT | CASSLFGGNTEAFF
TRBJ2-3 | - | TRBV4-3 | - | TGCGCCAGCAGCCATGCAGGGGGTTCGGGGGACACAGATACGCAGTATTTT | CASSHAGGSGDTDTQYF
TRBJ2-7 | - | TRBV14 | few | TGTGCCAGCAGCCAGGGTAGGGGAGGCGAGCAGTACTTC | CASSQGRGGEQYF
TRBJ2-2 | - | TRBV29-1 | few | TGCAGCGCTCAGGGTCACACCGGGGAGCTGTTTTTT | CSAQGHTGELFF
TRBJ1-2 | TRBD1 | TRBV29-1 | - | TGCAGCGTTTCCAGGGACAGGCTGGGTGGCTACACCTTC | CSVSRDRLGGYTF
TRBJ2-7 | TRBD1 | TRBV30 | - | TGTGCCTGGAGTCAACCGGGACAGCTCGGTGTTAAGGGGTCCTACGAGCAGTACTTC | CAWSQPGQLGVKGSYEQYF
TRBJ1-1 | - | TRBV19 | - | TGTGCCAGTAGTATTGGTTGGAACACTGAAGCTTTCTTT | CASSIGWNTEAFF
TRBJ1-6 | - | TRBV2 | - | TGTGCCAGCTTACAGGGTGGAAATTCACCCCTCCACTTT | CASLQGGNSPLHF
TRBJ2-7 | - | TRBV30 | - | TGTGCCTGGAGTGGACCGATCCCAGAGCAGTACTTC | CAWSGPIPEQYF
TRBJ2-1 | - | TRBV9 | - | TGTGCCAGCAGCGTAGAAGAGACACTGTACAATGAGCAGTTCTTC | CASSVEETLYNEQFF
TRBJ2-7 | - | TRBV10-3 | - | TGTGCCATCAAAAACGCTGAGGCAGGGCGCAATCGTGATGAGCAGTACTTC | CAIKNAEAGRNRDEQYF
TRBJ1-5 | - | TRBV30 | - | TGTGCCTGGAGTGGGAACAGCAATCAGCCCCAGCATTTT | CAWSGNSNQPQHF
TRBJ2-1 | TRBD1 | TRBV4-1 | - | TGCGCCAGCAGCCAAAATAGAGAACAGGGACAGGTCAATGAGCAGTTCTTC | CASSQNREQGQVNEQFF
TRBJ1-6 | - | TRBV6-5 | - | TGTGCCAGCAGTTACAGGCAGCCTGGTTCACCCCTCCACTTT | CASSYRQPGSPLHF
TRBJ2-3 | TRBD1 | TRBV6-5 | - | TGTGCCAGCAGTTCCTCGGACAGGGACTCAGATACGCAGTATTTT | CASSSSDRDSDTQYF
TRBJ2-3 | TRBD2 | TRBV9 | few | TGTGCCAGCAGCGTAGAAGGGCGGGGGGACACAGATACGCAGTATTTT | CASSVEGRGDTDTQYF
TRBJ1-2 | - | TRBV4-3 | - | TGCGCCAGCAGCCAAGTCCCCTACTATGGCTACACCTTC | CASSQVPYYGYTF
TRBJ2-1 | - | TRBV5-1 | few | TGCGCCAGCAGCCCCGGTTTGGGACCAGACAATGAGCAGTTCTTC | CASSPGLGPDNEQFF
TRBJ1-6 | TRBD1 | TRBV19 | few | TGTGCCAGTAGCGACAGGGGTAATTCACCCCTCCACTTT | CASSDRGNSPLHF
TRBJ1-1 | - | TRBV29-1 | few | TGCAGCGTTGAACCTCCCGGTTCGGGGGCTGAAGCTTTCTTT | CSVEPPGSGAEAFF
TRBJ2-1 | TRBD2 | TRBV29-1 | few | TGCAGCGTTGAAGGTAGCGGGGGGGCTAGGTCCTACAATGAGCAGTTCTTC | CSVEGSGGARSYNEQFF
TRBJ2-7 | TRBD1 | TRBV7-2 | few | TGTGCCAGCAGCCGGGGACAGATCTACGAGCAGTACTTC | CASSRGQIYEQYF
TRBJ1-3 | TRBD1 | TRBV30 | many | TGTGCCTGGAGTAGGGACAGCGGGTCTGGAAACACCATATATTTT | CAWSRDSGSGNTIYF
TRBJ2-5 | - | TRBV6-5 | few | TGTGCCAGCAGACAGGGACGTATCCAAGAGACCCAGTACTTC | CASRQGRIQETQYF
TRBJ2-5 | - | TRBV2 | - | TGTGCCAGCAGGCCCCCGGGATCTAGGGGGGAGACCCAGTACTTC | CASRPPGSRGETQYF